This is a list of T cell receptor beta chains from one sample in a study of T cell responses to AZD1222 COVID-19 vaccine. The protocol was immunoSEQ multiplex PCR, while the TCRdb copy is restricted to in-frame clones and leaves out a portion. The table lists 250,000 to 300,000 clones, 90% to 95% of them singletons. Sequences were derived from peripheral blood, sampled 28 days after the second AZD1222 dose. These receptors originate from an adult who received the AZD1222 COVID-19 vaccine. The CDR3 runs from the conserved cysteine through the conserved F or W. Each record gives: clone size, V gene, J gene, D gene, CDR3 DNA, CDR3 protein. A D gene is named only where the DNA matches it firmly. Not every row has a clone size; where given, it reads once, few, many or a size class.

clone size: -
V gene: TRBV27
J gene: TRBJ1-6
D gene: TRBD1
CDR3 DNA: TGTGCCAGCAGCCAAGGGACAGGGGGCGGCGGTTCACCCCTCCACTTT
CDR3 protein: CASSQGTGGGGSPLHF

clone size: -
V gene: TRBV19
J gene: TRBJ2-4
D gene: -
CDR3 DNA: TGTGCCAGTAGTATCGGGAAGGGCTATCCAAACATTCAGTACTTC
CDR3 protein: CASSIGKGYPNIQYF

clone size: -
V gene: TRBV20-1
J gene: TRBJ2-1
D gene: -
CDR3 DNA: TGCAGTGCAGCCCGAGGGCGCGGTCAGTTCTTC
CDR3 protein: CSAARGRGQFF

clone size: -
V gene: TRBV28
J gene: TRBJ2-5
D gene: -
CDR3 DNA: TGTGCCAGCAGTTTAGGGGGGCCCCAAGAGACCCAGTACTTC
CDR3 protein: CASSLGGPQETQYF

clone size: -
V gene: TRBV24-1
J gene: TRBJ1-5
D gene: TRBD1
CDR3 DNA: TGTGCCACCAGTGATCAGACAGGGGGCAACCAGCCCCAGCATTTT
CDR3 protein: CATSDQTGGNQPQHF

clone size: once
V gene: TRBV5-1
J gene: TRBJ2-2
D gene: -
CDR3 DNA: TGCGCCAGCAGTGAACAGTCGAACACCGGGGAGCTGTTTTTT
CDR3 protein: CASSEQSNTGELFF

clone size: -
V gene: TRBV19
J gene: TRBJ1-2
D gene: -
CDR3 DNA: TGTGCCAGTAGTATAGAAGCGACAGCATCTTTCTATGGCTACACCTTC
CDR3 protein: CASSIEATASFYGYTF

clone size: -
V gene: TRBV25-1
J gene: TRBJ1-6
D gene: -
CDR3 DNA: TGTGCCAGCATCGGAAGAGAAAATTCACCCCTCCACTTT
CDR3 protein: CASIGRENSPLHF

clone size: -
V gene: TRBV27
J gene: TRBJ1-5
D gene: TRBD1
CDR3 DNA: TGTGCCAGCAGTTTATCGGACAGGGATAATCAGCCCCAGCATTTT
CDR3 protein: CASSLSDRDNQPQHF

clone size: -
V gene: TRBV7-9
J gene: TRBJ1-6
D gene: -
CDR3 DNA: TGTGCCAGCAGTTTGTCGGGTGCCTTCAATTCACCCCTCCACTTT
CDR3 protein: CASSLSGAFNSPLHF

clone size: -
V gene: TRBV4-1
J gene: TRBJ2-4
D gene: -
CDR3 DNA: TGCGCCAGCAGCCAAGACCTCGACCTCCTTCAGTACTTC
CDR3 protein: CASSQDLDLLQYF

clone size: -
V gene: TRBV3-1/TRBV3-2
J gene: TRBJ1-2
D gene: TRBD1
CDR3 DNA: TGTGCCAGCAGCCAAGAGGTAACAGGGACAGCCTATGGCTACACCTTC
CDR3 protein: CASSQEVTGTAYGYTF

clone size: -
V gene: TRBV10-3
J gene: TRBJ2-2
D gene: -
CDR3 DNA: TGTGCCATCAGTGAAAGACAGGAGGCCGGGGAGCTGTTTTTT
CDR3 protein: CAISERQEAGELFF

clone size: once
V gene: TRBV2
J gene: TRBJ1-2
D gene: TRBD1
CDR3 DNA: TGTGCCAGTCCGGGACAGGGGGCATATGGCTACACCTTC
CDR3 protein: CASPGQGAYGYTF